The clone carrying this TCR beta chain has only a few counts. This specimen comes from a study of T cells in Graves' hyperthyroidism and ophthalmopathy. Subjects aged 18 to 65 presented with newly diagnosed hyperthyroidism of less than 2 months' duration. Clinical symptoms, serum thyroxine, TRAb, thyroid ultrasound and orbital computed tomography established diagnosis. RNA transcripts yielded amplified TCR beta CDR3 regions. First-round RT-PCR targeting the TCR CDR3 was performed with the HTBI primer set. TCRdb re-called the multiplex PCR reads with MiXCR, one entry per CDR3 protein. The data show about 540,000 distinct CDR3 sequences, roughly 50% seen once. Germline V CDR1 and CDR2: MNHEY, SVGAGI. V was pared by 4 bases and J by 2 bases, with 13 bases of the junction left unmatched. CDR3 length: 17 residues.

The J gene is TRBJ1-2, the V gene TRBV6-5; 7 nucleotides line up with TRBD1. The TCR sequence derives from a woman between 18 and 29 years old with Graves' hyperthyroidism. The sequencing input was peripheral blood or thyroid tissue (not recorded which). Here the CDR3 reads CASSFLAGTDKNYGYTF. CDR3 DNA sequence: TGTGCCAGCAGTTTCCTGGCTGGGACAGACAAAAACTATGGCTACACCTTC.